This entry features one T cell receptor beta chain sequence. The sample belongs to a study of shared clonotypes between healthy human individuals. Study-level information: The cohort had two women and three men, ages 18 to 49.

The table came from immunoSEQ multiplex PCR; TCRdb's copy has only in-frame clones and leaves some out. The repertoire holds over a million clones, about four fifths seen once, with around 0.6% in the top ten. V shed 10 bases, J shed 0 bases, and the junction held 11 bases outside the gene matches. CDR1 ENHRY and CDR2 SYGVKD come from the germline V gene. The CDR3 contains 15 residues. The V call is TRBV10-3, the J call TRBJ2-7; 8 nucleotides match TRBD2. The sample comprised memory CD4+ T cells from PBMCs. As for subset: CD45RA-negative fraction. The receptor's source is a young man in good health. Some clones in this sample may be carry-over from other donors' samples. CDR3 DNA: TGTGCCACTTCTCGGGGGGGGTCTAGCTCCTACGAGCAGTACTTC. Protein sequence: CATSRGGSSSYEQYF.